These T cell receptor beta chains were read from a single sample in a study of T cell clones after liver transplantation. Produced via immunoSEQ multiplex PCR; TCRdb's table is partial and in-frame only. The sample includes about 47,000 clones, about 86% of them seen just once. The starting material was CD8+ T cells from blood, obtained 12 months after liver transplant. The receptors derive from a human patient who received a liver transplant. T cells may partly derive from the graft donor. Both conserved end residues are part of each CDR3. The D gene is left open where the match is weak.

CDR3nt: TGTGCCAGCAGTTGGGACAGGGAGGGAATCGAAAACTATGGCTACACCTTC
CDR3aa: CASSWDREGIENYGYTF
len: 17
d_gene: TRBD1
v_gene: TRBV28
j_gene: TRBJ1-2

CDR3nt: TGTGCCAGTAGTATCAAACCCACGGGAGAAGCTTTCTTT
CDR3aa: CASSIKPTGEAFF
len: 13
d_gene: NA
v_gene: TRBV19
j_gene: TRBJ1-1

CDR3nt: TGCGCCAGCAGCTTGGTCGGGTTCCCGGGACAGGGGCGCGAGCAGTACTTC
CDR3aa: CASSLVGFPGQGREQYF
len: 17
d_gene: TRBD1
v_gene: TRBV5-1
j_gene: TRBJ2-7

CDR3nt: TGTGCCAGCAGCGTTGGGACTAGCGTCCATGAGCAGTTCTTC
CDR3aa: CASSVGTSVHEQFF
len: 14
d_gene: TRBD2
v_gene: TRBV9
j_gene: TRBJ2-1

CDR3nt: TGTGCCAGCAGCTTAGCCCGAGGGCTAGGGGTCACAGATACGCAGTATTTT
CDR3aa: CASSLARGLGVTDTQYF
len: 17
d_gene: NA
v_gene: TRBV7-2
j_gene: TRBJ2-3

CDR3nt: TGTGCCAGCAGTGAGGGGACAGGGGACTATGGCTACACCTTC
CDR3aa: CASSEGTGDYGYTF
len: 14
d_gene: TRBD1
v_gene: TRBV6-1
j_gene: TRBJ1-2

CDR3nt: TGTGCCAGCAGTATTTCCGGGACAGGGCGCTTCAATGAGCAGTTCTTC
CDR3aa: CASSISGTGRFNEQFF
len: 16
d_gene: TRBD1
v_gene: TRBV27
j_gene: TRBJ2-1

CDR3nt: TGTGCCAGCAGCTTCATATCTGGGACCCCCTATGGCTACACCTTC
CDR3aa: CASSFISGTPYGYTF
len: 15
d_gene: NA
v_gene: TRBV7-8
j_gene: TRBJ1-2

CDR3nt: TGTGCCAGCGAAGAGGACAGGGGCGATCAGCCCCAGCATTTT
CDR3aa: CASEEDRGDQPQHF
len: 14
d_gene: TRBD1
v_gene: TRBV28
j_gene: TRBJ1-5

CDR3nt: TGTGCCAGCAAAATCCACACTAGCGGTCTCACAGATACGCAGTATTTT
CDR3aa: CASKIHTSGLTDTQYF
len: 16
d_gene: TRBD2
v_gene: TRBV28
j_gene: TRBJ2-3

CDR3nt: TGTGCCAGCAGCTTAGATGGGAGGGATGAGCAGTTCTTC
CDR3aa: CASSLDGRDEQFF
len: 13
d_gene: TRBD2
v_gene: TRBV13
j_gene: TRBJ2-1

CDR3nt: TGTGCCAGCAGCTTAGCGGGACAGGGAAATGAAAAACTGTTTTTT
CDR3aa: CASSLAGQGNEKLFF
len: 15
d_gene: TRBD1
v_gene: TRBV7-9
j_gene: TRBJ1-4

CDR3nt: TGTGCCAGCAGTTACGTGCAGGGCGGCGAGCAGTACTTC
CDR3aa: CASSYVQGGEQYF
len: 13
d_gene: NA
v_gene: TRBV6-6
j_gene: TRBJ2-7

CDR3nt: TGTGCCAGCAGCTATCGTCGCGGACAGGGGAGCTACGAGCAGTACTTC
CDR3aa: CASSYRRGQGSYEQYF
len: 16
d_gene: TRBD1
v_gene: TRBV7-2
j_gene: TRBJ2-7

CDR3nt: TGTGCCAGCAGCTTAACAGGTAGCAATCAGCCCCAGCATTTT
CDR3aa: CASSLTGSNQPQHF
len: 14
d_gene: NA
v_gene: TRBV5-4
j_gene: TRBJ1-5

CDR3nt: TGTGCCAGCAGTCCTTTGACAGGTGGGGATACGCAGTATTTT
CDR3aa: CASSPLTGGDTQYF
len: 14
d_gene: NA
v_gene: TRBV27
j_gene: TRBJ2-3

CDR3nt: TGTGCCACCAGCCGCAATATGAACACTGAAGCTTTCTTT
CDR3aa: CATSRNMNTEAFF
len: 13
d_gene: NA
v_gene: TRBV15
j_gene: TRBJ1-1

CDR3nt: TGTGCCAGCACCGCCCTAGCGCCCGGCAATGAGCAGTTCTTC
CDR3aa: CASTALAPGNEQFF
len: 14
d_gene: NA
v_gene: TRBV27
j_gene: TRBJ2-1

CDR3nt: TGTGCCAGCAGTTTCGACAGCCGCTACGAGCAGTACTTC
CDR3aa: CASSFDSRYEQYF
len: 13
d_gene: NA
v_gene: TRBV27
j_gene: TRBJ2-7

CDR3nt: TGTGCCAGCAGCGTAGCTACAGGAGGTGGGAATGAGCAGTTCTTC
CDR3aa: CASSVATGGGNEQFF
len: 15
d_gene: NA
v_gene: TRBV9
j_gene: TRBJ2-1

CDR3nt: TGTGCCAGCAGCTCCTCTAGCGGGAGTTTATCCTACGAGCAGTACTTC
CDR3aa: CASSSSSGSLSYEQYF
len: 16
d_gene: TRBD2
v_gene: TRBV27
j_gene: TRBJ2-7

CDR3nt: TGTGCCAGCAGCGCACCCTTTGAAAGGGAATACAATGAGCAGTTCTTC
CDR3aa: CASSAPFEREYNEQFF
len: 16
d_gene: NA
v_gene: TRBV11-2
j_gene: TRBJ2-1

CDR3nt: TGTGCCAGCAGTCTCCTCGGGGAGCTGTTTTTT
CDR3aa: CASSLLGELFF
len: 11
d_gene: NA
v_gene: TRBV28
j_gene: TRBJ2-2

CDR3nt: TGCGCCAGCAGCCAATCCCTGACAGGGTACCACGAGCAGTACTTC
CDR3aa: CASSQSLTGYHEQYF
len: 15
d_gene: TRBD1
v_gene: TRBV4-1
j_gene: TRBJ2-7

CDR3nt: TGTGCCAGCAGCTTGGTGGCAGGGGGCTCCTACAATGAGCAGTTCTTC
CDR3aa: CASSLVAGGSYNEQFF
len: 16
d_gene: TRBD1
v_gene: TRBV7-9
j_gene: TRBJ2-1